Reported below is one T cell receptor beta chain. The record originates from a study of blood T cell repertoires in COVID-19. Looking at the study overall: Italy, Spain and the United States were the sources of the convalescent and acute COVID-19 samples. T cells, B-cell-depleted T cells, or PBMCs supplied cDNA or gDNA.

V lost 6 bases to trimming and J lost 0 bases, with 11 bases between them. This CDR3 region has 14 residues. CDR1 is LGHDT and CDR2 is YNNKEL in the germline V gene (reference sequence). Study processing details: Amplifying reference gene primers gave estimates of nucleated cell counts. Data came from immunoSEQ multiplex PCR; TCRdb stores just in-frame clones and leaves some out. V and J calls and clone size come straight from that table; D and trimming were deduced from the DNA. The sample yields around 60,000 clones, roughly four fifths seen once. The gene calls are TRBV3-1 (or the pseudogene TRBV3-2) and TRBJ1-1; tentatively, D is TRBD1 (5 bases). The sequence derives from a woman of 80 years or more with acute or convalescent COVID-19. The specimen sequenced was peripheral blood. CDR3 DNA: TGTGCCAGCAGGTTCAGGGCGCTGAACACTGAAGCTTTCTTT. It codes for CASRFRALNTEAFF.